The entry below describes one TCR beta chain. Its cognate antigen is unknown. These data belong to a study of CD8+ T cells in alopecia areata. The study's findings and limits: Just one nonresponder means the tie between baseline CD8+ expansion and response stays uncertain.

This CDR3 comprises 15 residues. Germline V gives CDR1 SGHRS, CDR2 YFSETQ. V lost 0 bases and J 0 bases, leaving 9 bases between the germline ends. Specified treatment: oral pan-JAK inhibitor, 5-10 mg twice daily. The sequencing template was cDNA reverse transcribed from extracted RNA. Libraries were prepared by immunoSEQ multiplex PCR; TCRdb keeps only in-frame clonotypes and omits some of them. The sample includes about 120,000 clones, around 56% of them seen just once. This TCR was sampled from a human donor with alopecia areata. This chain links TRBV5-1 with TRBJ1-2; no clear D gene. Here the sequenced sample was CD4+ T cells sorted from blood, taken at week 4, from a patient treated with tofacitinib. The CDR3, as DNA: TGCGCCAGCAGCTTGGTAGTCTCCTCTAACTATGGCTACACCTTC. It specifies CASSLVVSSNYGYTF.